This T cell receptor beta chain originates from a study of cytotoxic CD8 clonotypes in ibrutinib-treated CLL. In its sample, this clone was seen once. Investigators sought sequencing depths of between 1 in 200,000 and 1 in 1 million T cells. Sequenced by immunoSEQ multiplex PCR; TCRdb stores in-frame clones only, minus some. Among approximately 280,000 clones, more than 70% were seen once, and the ten largest hold 5.6%. Trimming at V came to 2 bases and at J to 2 bases, leaving 14 bases not matched to a gene. Germline V lookup: CDR1 MNHNS, CDR2 SASEGT. The CDR3 consists of 18 residues. The clonotype was recovered from a human donor with chronic lymphocytic leukemia. The specimen comprised PBMCs, sampled at disease progression, from a patient treated with ibrutinib. The rearrangement joins TRBV6-1 to TRBJ1-1, with 7 bases matching TRBD1. The CDR3 DNA reads TGTGCCAGCAGTGAAACCAGGGGACAGATCAACTATAACACTGAAGCTTTCTTT. Translated: CASSETRGQINYNTEAFF.